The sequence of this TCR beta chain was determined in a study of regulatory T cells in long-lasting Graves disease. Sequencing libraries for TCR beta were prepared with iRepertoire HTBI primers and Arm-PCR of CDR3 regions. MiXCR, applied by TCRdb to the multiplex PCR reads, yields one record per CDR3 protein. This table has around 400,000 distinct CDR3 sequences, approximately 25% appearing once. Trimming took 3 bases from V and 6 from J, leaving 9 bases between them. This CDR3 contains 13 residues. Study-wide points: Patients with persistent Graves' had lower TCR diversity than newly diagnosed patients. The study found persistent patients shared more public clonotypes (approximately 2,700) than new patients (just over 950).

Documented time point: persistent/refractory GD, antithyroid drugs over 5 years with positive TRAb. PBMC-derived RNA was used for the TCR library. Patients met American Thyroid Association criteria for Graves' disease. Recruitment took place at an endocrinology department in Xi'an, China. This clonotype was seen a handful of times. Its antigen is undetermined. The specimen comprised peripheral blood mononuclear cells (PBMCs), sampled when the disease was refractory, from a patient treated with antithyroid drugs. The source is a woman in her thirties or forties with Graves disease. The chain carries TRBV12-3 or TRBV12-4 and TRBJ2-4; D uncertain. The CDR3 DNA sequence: TGTGCCAGCAGTTTGAGGTGGGGAAACATTCAGTACTTC. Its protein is CASSLRWGNIQYF.